These 19 T cell receptor beta chains share one sample of origin, sequenced in a study of T cells after yellow fever vaccination. From the 5' RACE reads, TCRdb called clonotypes with MiXCR, one entry per CDR3 protein. The table includes some 320,000 distinct CDR3 sequences, about 11% detected once. This specimen was CD4+ T cells sorted from PBMCs, taken 45 days after the yellow fever booster vaccination. The source of these receptors is a man between 18 and 29 years old who received the YFV17D yellow fever vaccine.

This clonotype was seen a handful of times. The V gene is TRBV12-5, the J gene TRBJ2-7; tentatively, D is TRBD1 or TRBD2 (5 bases each). This CDR3 is 13 amino acids long. V lost 3 bases and J lost 0, with 6 bases in between. CDR1 is LGHNT and CDR2 is FRNRAP in the germline V gene. The CDR3 nucleotides are TGTGCTAGTGGTTTCGGGACCTCCTACGAGCAGTACTTC. Its protein product is CASGFGTSYEQYF.

This clonotype was observed at least ten times. The chain has TRBV5-1 and TRBJ1-2, with unresolved D. Germline CDR1 SGHRS, CDR2 YFSETQ. This CDR3 is built from 17 residues. V was cut by 4 bases and J by 2 bases, with 21 bases left in between. Here the CDR3 DNA reads TGCGCCAGCAGCCCCGGGCCATCGACGTGGGAGAACTATGGCTACACCTTC. Residues: CASSPGPSTWENYGYTF.

The J gene is TRBJ1-4, the V gene TRBV5-1, with 8 bases that match TRBD1. The CDR3 spans 16 residues. After removal of 0 bases from V and 6 bases from J, the junction contained 7 bases not matched to a gene. Germline V CDR1 and CDR2: SGHRS, YFSETQ. The CDR3 DNA follows: TGCGCCAGCAGCTTGGGGACAGGGCTACGGGATGAAAAACTGTTTTTT. The encoded protein is CASSLGTGLRDEKLFF.

This clonotype was found a few times. This chain joins TRBV21-1 and TRBJ2-7; TRBD2 was called by the table and not checked on the DNA. TRBV21-1 is a listed pseudogene. The CDR3 consists of 15 residues. CDR3 sequence reads: CASSRSQRAEYEQYF. In DNA, the CDR3 is TGTGCCAGCAGCAGATCGCAGAGGGCAGAATACGAGCAGTACTTC.

This clonotype was counted only a few times. This rearrangement joins TRBV11-2 to TRBJ2-3; D remains unclear. V was trimmed by 8 bases and J by 2 bases, leaving 14 bases between them. The CDR3 totals 14 residues. In germline, CDR1 is SGHAT, CDR2 FQNNGV. The CDR3 DNA sequence: TGTGCCAGCCAGGTGGCCAGTATCACAGATACGCAGTATTTT. Amino acid sequence: CASQVASITDTQYF.

Only a few counts were recorded for this clonotype. In DNA form, the CDR3 reads TGTGCCAGCAGTGAAAAGGGGGGAATCTACGAGCAGTACTTC. As protein: CASSEKGGIYEQYF. This chain connects TRBV2 to TRBJ2-7; D may correspond to TRBD1 or TRBD2 (6 bases each). CDR1 and CDR2 (germline): SNHLY, FYNNEI. The germline V and J ends were trimmed by 2 bases and 3 bases, with 11 bases remaining between them. The CDR3 is 14 residues long.

V gene TRBV5-1 combines with J gene TRBJ2-7; 8 positions agree with TRBD2. CDR1 and CDR2 (germline): SGHRS, YFSETQ. Trimming cost V 4 bases and J 0 bases; bases outside gene matches: 6. This CDR3 is 15 amino acids long. CDR3 sequence (DNA): TGCGCCAGCAGCCCCGGGGGGGATAGCTCCTACGAGCAGTACTTC. This gives the protein CASSPGGDSSYEQYF.

V is TRBV7-9 and J is TRBJ1-2; unclear D gene. The CDR3 is 12 amino acids. The germline V gene encodes CDR1 SEHNR and CDR2 FQNEAQ (reference sequence). V lost 5 bases and J lost 8, with 12 bases in between. CDR3 protein: CASSPDVGGYTF. In DNA form, the CDR3 reads TGTGCCAGCAGCCCAGATGTTGGAGGCTACACCTTC.

This clonotype turned up a few times. CDR3 loop: CASKGSGANVLTF. In DNA form, the CDR3 reads TGTGCCAGCAAGGGCTCCGGGGCCAACGTCCTGACTTTC. The gene calls are TRBV5-4 and TRBJ2-6; D unresolved. The V gene lost 6 bases and the J gene lost 4 bases, with 8 bases spanning the gap. Germline assignment: CDR1 SGHNT and CDR2 YYREEE (reference sequence). CDR3 size: 13 residues.

This sequence joins TRBV7-2 and TRBJ1-5; no clear D. Deletions cut 1 base from V and 7 bases from J, with 8 bases between. This CDR3 is built from 13 residues. The germline V gene encodes CDR1 SGHTA and CDR2 FQGNSA. This CDR3 is CASSLEGRQPQHF. In DNA form, the CDR3 reads TGTGCCAGCAGCTTAGAGGGTAGGCAGCCCCAGCATTTT. The full variable domain, with the rest looked up from reference TRBV7-2 and TRBJ1-5, is GAGVSQSPSNKVTEKGKDVELRCDPISGHTALYWYRQSLGQGLEFLIYFQGNSAPDKSGLPSDRFSAERTGGSVSTLTIQRTQQEDSAVYLCASSLEGRQPQHFGDGTRLSIL.

The V and J genes are TRBV5-1 and TRBJ1-3; 7 positions agree with TRBD1. The germline V gene encodes CDR1 SGHRS and CDR2 YFSETQ. CDR3 size: 16 residues. Losses at the gene ends were 4 bases for V and 1 base for J; bases not matched to a gene: 8. The CDR3, as DNA: TGCGCCAGCAGCATAGGGACAGACGGTTCTGGAAACACCATATATTTT. It encodes CASSIGTDGSGNTIYF. The variable domain in full, with the rest retrieved from reference TRBV5-1 and TRBJ1-3, is KAGVTQTPRYLIKTRGQQVTLSCSPISGHRSVSWYQQTPGQGLQFLFEYFSETQRNKGNFPGRFSGRQFSNSRSEMNVSTLELGDSALYLCASSIGTDGSGNTIYFGEGSWLTVV.

This clonotype was observed a few times. The CDR3 reads CASSPRFSYNEQFF. CDR3 sequence (DNA): TGTGCCAGCAGCCCCAGGTTCTCTTACAATGAGCAGTTCTTC. This chain connects TRBV7-2 to TRBJ2-1, with no clear D. Germline CDR1 and CDR2: SGHTA and FQGNSA. The CDR3 sequence is 14 residues long. The V and J ends lost 5 bases and 4 bases respectively, with 12 bases between them.

This chain joins TRBV27 and TRBJ2-7, with D hard to call. V was shortened by 6 bases and J by 4 bases, with 4 bases between the two germline ends. The CDR3 has 10 amino acids. Germline V gene lookup returns CDR1 MNHEY and CDR2 SMNVEV (reference sequence). The CDR3 loop reads CASRTYEQYV. CDR3 DNA sequence: TGTGCCAGCAGGACGTACGAGCAGTACGTC.

This clonotype has ten or more counts. The chain couples TRBV12-3 or TRBV12-4 to TRBJ2-5; D unclear. CDR3 length: 14 amino acids. V dropped 7 bases and J dropped 5 bases, with 17 bases sitting between them. CDR3 loop: CASTHFGFEETQYF. In DNA, the CDR3 is TGTGCCAGCACCCATTTTGGTTTCGAGGAGACCCAGTACTTC.

This clonotype was counted ten times or more. The chain combines TRBV30 with TRBJ2-7, with D possibly matching TRBD2 (7 bases). The germline gives CDR1 GTSNPN, CDR2 SVGIG (reference sequence). This CDR3 region has 15 residues. Trimming removed 1 base at V and 5 bases at J, with 18 bases between. CDR3 bases: TGTGCCTGGAGTGCCGTTTTGTGGGGGGGCAACGAGCAGTACTTC. This translates into CAWSAVLWGGNEQYF.

CDR3 sequence: CASSPNIDPFQETQYF. DNA for the CDR3: TGTGCCAGCAGCCCCAACATAGACCCATTCCAAGAGACCCAGTACTTC. The rearrangement joins TRBV7-2 to TRBJ2-5; D uncertain. The length of the CDR3 is 16 residues. Trimming left V 5 bases short and J 1 base short, with 17 bases between. Germline V gene data show CDR1 as SGHTA and CDR2 as FQGNSA.

This clonotype has only a few counts. The rearrangement joins TRBV4-2 to TRBJ2-7; 10 bases align to TRBD1. Unmatched junction bases numbered 5, after V lost 0 bases and J lost 0 bases. CDR1 is LGHNA, CDR2 YNFKEQ, per germline. The CDR3 totals 17 residues. The CDR3 loop is CASSQEKTGGASYEQYF. In DNA, the CDR3 is TGTGCCAGCAGCCAAGAGAAGACAGGGGGCGCCTCCTACGAGCAGTACTTC.

This chain uses TRBV28 with TRBJ1-1, with a possible D match to TRBD1 (6 bases). Germline assignment: CDR1 MDHEN and CDR2 SYDVKM. V dropped 8 bases and J dropped 4 bases, with 20 bases sitting between them. This CDR3 has 15 residues. The DNA of the CDR3 is TGTGCCAGCGTCCCCGGTGACAGGATAGGCACTGAAGCTTTCTTT. Translating gives CASVPGDRIGTEAFF.

This clonotype was observed a handful of times. The chain carries TRBV9 and TRBJ1-3; no clear D. The V gene lost 0 bases and the J gene lost 4 bases, with 14 bases spanning the gap. Germline V CDR1 and CDR2: SGDLS, YYNGEE. This CDR3 has 16 amino acids. The CDR3 DNA follows: TGTGCCAGCAGCGTAGAAGCGGACGGACGAGGAAACACCATATATTTT. This encodes CASSVEADGRGNTIYF.